This T cell receptor (beta chain) was captured by sequencing in a study of a mutant IDH1 vaccine in newly diagnosed glioma. TCRdb keeps only in-frame clones here, not all; method: immunoSEQ multiplex PCR. The data hold about 56,000 clones, with around 83% observed a single time. Note on this clone: The antigen remains unidentified.

Sample time point: week 47, end of study. Alongside topical imiquimod, each dose of vaccine comprised 300 ug of mutant IDH1 20-mer peptide. The sequence derives from a woman aged 45-65 years with glioma. The sequencing here drew on PBMCs, taken from a glioma patient whose treatment included an IDH1 peptide vaccine.

DNA of the CDR3: TGTGCCAGCAGCCAAGCGCCTCCTCCCGGGACAGGGAGCAATCAGCCCCAGCATTTT. It yields the protein CASSQAPPPGTGSNQPQHF. The chain has TRBV4-2 and TRBJ1-5; 9 bases fit TRBD1. The CDR3 has 19 residues. Germline CDR1 and CDR2: LGHNA and YNFKEQ. J gave up 1 base and V 1 base, and 11 bases lay outside the gene matches.